This TCR beta chain comes out of a study of shared clonotypes between healthy human individuals. Source study methods: Junction-only immunoSEQ data arrived without quality scores, meaning filtering differed. Profiled with immunoSEQ multiplex PCR; TCRdb holds only in-frame clones, not every one. From that table come the V and J calls and clone size; the DNA was used to work out D and trimming. The table shows nearly 2 million clones, with 85% to 95% occurring only once. It was CD45RO-negative cells, positively selected for CCR7, that made up naive CD8 cells, with terminally differentiated effector memory CD45RA+ cells excluded. Adult donors, all healthy and HIV-negative, had no recent acute infections or vaccinations. Germline lookup yields CDR1 MNHEY and CDR2 SMNVEV (reference sequence). Trimming shortened V by 10 bases and J by 0 bases, and 16 bases separated the two germline ends. This CDR3 has 16 residues.

Study-wide results and caveats: In general, naive subsets displayed greater estimated richness than memory subsets did. Against clonotypes common to all four donors, non-shared ones had lower generation probabilities.

On this clone itself: Its target is not known.

The specimen sequenced was naive CD8+ T cells sorted from blood. J is TRBJ2-6 and V is TRBV27; D may match TRBD1 or TRBD2 (5 bases each). This TCR was sampled from a man younger than 30 in good health. CDR3 nucleotides: TGTGCCACCGGGGTATGGGGCAGCTCTGGGGCCAACGTCCTGACTTTC. Amino acid sequence: CATGVWGSSGANVLTF. The full variable domain, rest sourced from reference TRBV27 and TRBJ2-6, is EAQVTQNPRYLITVTGKKLTVTCSQNMNHEYMSWYRQDPGLGLRQIYYSMNVEVTDKGDVPEGYKVSRKEKRNFPLILESPSPNQTSLYFCATGVWGSSGANVLTFGAGSRLTVL.